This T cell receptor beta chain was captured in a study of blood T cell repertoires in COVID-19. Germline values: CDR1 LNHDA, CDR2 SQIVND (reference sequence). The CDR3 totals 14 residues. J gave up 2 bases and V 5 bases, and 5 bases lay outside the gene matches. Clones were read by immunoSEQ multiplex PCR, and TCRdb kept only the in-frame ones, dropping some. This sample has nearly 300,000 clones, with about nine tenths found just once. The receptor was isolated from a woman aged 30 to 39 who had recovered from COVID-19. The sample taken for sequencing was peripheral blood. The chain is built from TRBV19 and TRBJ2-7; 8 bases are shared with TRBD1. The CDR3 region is CASSFRDRPYEQYF. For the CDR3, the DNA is TGTGCCAGTAGTTTTCGGGACAGGCCCTACGAGCAGTACTTC.